This TCR beta chain comes out of a study of T-cell memory formation after mild COVID-19. Study observations and caveats: Several responding clones turned up in pre-infection memory, indicating that cross-reactive memory may have taken part. Later expanders leaned CD4+, whereas day 15 to 85 contracting clones were balanced CD4/CD8.

5'RACE primed from the constant segment yielded TCR alpha and TCR beta cDNA libraries bearing sample barcodes and UMIs. In TCRdb, the 5' RACE reads were re-called with MiXCR into one record per CDR3 protein. The sample has about 560,000 distinct CDR3 sequences, less than 25% seen once; the top ten hold 7.5% to 9.5%. This clonotype showed up just a few times. Its cognate antigen is unknown. The germline V gene has CDR1 SGHVS and CDR2 FNYEAQ. V shed 1 base, J shed 0 bases, and the junction held 6 bases outside the gene matches. This CDR3 has 16 residues. Input material: PBMCs or a T cell subset sorted from them (not recorded which). The origin of this receptor is an adult woman who had mild COVID-19 (a few samples of this study predate the infection). Cell type and time point are not known. The chain uses TRBV7-6 and TRBJ2-7; TRBD2 matches 7 bases. CDR3 loop: CASSLGLAFSSYEQYF. The CDR3 nucleotides are TGTGCCAGCAGCTTAGGACTAGCATTCAGCTCCTACGAGCAGTACTTC.